The clone carrying this T cell receptor beta chain was counted many times. The data were obtained in a study of regulatory T cells in long-lasting Graves disease. Specified time point: persistent/refractory GD, antithyroid drugs over 5 years with positive TRAb. Researchers made the TCR library from RNA that was extracted from PBMCs. Trimming shortened V by 0 bases and J by 6 bases, and 18 bases separated the two germline ends. This CDR3 is 18 amino acids long. Germline CDR1 is MNHEY and CDR2 is SVGAGI. CDR3 regions were amplified by Arm-PCR using iRepertoire HTBI primers to build TCR beta libraries. TCRdb re-called the multiplex PCR reads through MiXCR, storing one row per CDR3 protein. The table has 400,000 or so distinct CDR3 sequences, around 21% seen once.

The chain is built from TRBV6-5 and TRBJ1-6, with D possibly matching TRBD1 (5 bases). The source material was peripheral blood mononuclear cells (PBMCs), sampled when the disease was refractory, from a patient treated with antithyroid drugs. The TCR was taken from a female donor with Graves disease. The CDR3 sequence is CASSYSSLGPFANSPLHF. The DNA for the CDR3 is TGTGCCAGCAGTTACTCGAGTTTGGGGCCATTCGCTAATTCACCCCTCCACTTT.